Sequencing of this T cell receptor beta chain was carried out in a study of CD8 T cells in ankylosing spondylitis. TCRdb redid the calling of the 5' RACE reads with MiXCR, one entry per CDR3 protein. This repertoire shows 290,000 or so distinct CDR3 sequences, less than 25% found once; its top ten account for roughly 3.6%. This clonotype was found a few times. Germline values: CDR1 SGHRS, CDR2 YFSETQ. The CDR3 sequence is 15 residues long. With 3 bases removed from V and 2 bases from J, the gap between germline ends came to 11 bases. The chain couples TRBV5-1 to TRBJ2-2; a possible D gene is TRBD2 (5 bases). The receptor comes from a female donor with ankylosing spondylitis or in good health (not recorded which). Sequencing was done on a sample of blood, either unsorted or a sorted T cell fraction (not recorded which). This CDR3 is CASSSGGVNTGELFF. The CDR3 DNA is TGCGCCAGCAGCTCTGGAGGAGTTAACACCGGGGAGCTGTTTTTT.